One and the same sample provided the 8 T cell receptor beta chains below, sequenced in a study of CD8 T cells in Susac syndrome. Random hexamers were used to reverse transcribe the RNA input (about 0.45 to 1 ug). Each CDR3 protein is one row after TCRdb ran MiXCR on the immunoSEQ multiplex PCR reads. The table includes some 250,000 distinct CDR3 sequences, 90% to 97% detected once. Sample: CD4+ T cells from PBMCs. These receptor sequences come from a human donor with Susac syndrome.

The chain has TRBV3-1 and TRBJ2-1; perhaps D is TRBD1 or TRBD2 (6 bases each). There are 14 residues in the CDR3. Germline V lookup: CDR1 LGHDT, CDR2 YNNKEL (reference sequence). The V end was cut by 4 bases, the J end by 6 bases, with 13 bases between. The DNA for the CDR3 is TGTGCCAGCAGCCGGGCCCGGGGGCCCAATGAGCAGTTCTTC. Translation: CASSRARGPNEQFF.

The CDR3 DNA reads TGTGCCAGCAGCGTAGAAAAGCCAGAAGGGACACATAAGAGCTCCTACAATGAGCAGTTCTTC. Translating gives CASSVEKPEGTHKSSYNEQFF. This chain connects TRBV9 to TRBJ2-1, with TRBD1 as a possible D gene (6 bases). The V gene's germline CDR1 is SGDLS and CDR2 YYNGEE. This CDR3 is built from 21 residues. Trimming cost V 0 bases and J 0 bases, with 25 bases left between them.

The chain uses TRBV29-1 and TRBJ2-3; 7 bases match TRBD1. The length of the CDR3 is 13 residues. The germline V gene has CDR1 SQVTM and CDR2 ANQGSEA. Trimming took 4 bases from V and 2 from J; bases not matched to a gene: 3. CDR3 nucleotides: TGCAGCGTTGGGGGACAGAACACAGATACGCAGTATTTT. Protein product: CSVGGQNTDTQYF.

The chain uses TRBV3-1 and TRBJ2-1; D uncertain. With 5 bases removed from V and 4 bases from J, the gap between germline ends came to 15 bases. Per the germline V gene, CDR1 is LGHDT and CDR2 is YNNKEL (reference sequence). This CDR3 is built from 15 residues. The CDR3 DNA follows: TGTGCCAGCAGCTACCAGCCGGGCCCGTACAATGAGCAGTTCTTC. Protein product: CASSYQPGPYNEQFF.

The V and J genes are TRBV27 and TRBJ2-1, with 8 bases aligning to TRBD1. The length of the CDR3 is 15 residues. The V segment lost 6 bases and the J segment 2 bases; nucleotides outside the gene matches: 6. Germline CDR1 and CDR2: MNHEY and SMNVEV (reference sequence). The CDR3 region is CASSLRTGPYNEQFF. CDR3 DNA: TGTGCCAGCAGCCTTAGGACAGGGCCCTACAATGAGCAGTTCTTC.

V and J are TRBV29-1 and TRBJ2-1, with 11 nucleotides matching TRBD1. The V segment lost 4 bases and the J segment 3 bases; nucleotides outside the gene matches: 5. The CDR3 is 15 residues long. The germline V gene encodes CDR1 SQVTM and CDR2 ANQGSEA. Written as DNA, the CDR3 is TGCAGCGTTGGCGGGACAGGGGGGAGCTACAATGAGCAGTTCTTC. Protein product: CSVGGTGGSYNEQFF.

V and J are TRBV20-1 and TRBJ2-3, with D tentatively TRBD1 (5 bases). V gave up 2 bases and J gave up 2 bases, with 11 bases separating them. This CDR3 comprises 14 residues. CDR1 is DFQATT and CDR2 is SNEGSKA in the germline V gene (reference sequence). CDR3 nucleotide sequence: TGCAGTGCTAGACAGGGCGTGCCCACAGATACGCAGTATTTT. Its translation: CSARQGVPTDTQYF.

J is TRBJ1-5 and V is TRBV5-8; possible D gene TRBD1, 5 bases. The CDR3 is 15 residues long. Trimming removed 5 bases at V and 7 bases at J, with 19 bases between. Germline-derived CDR1 and CDR2 are SGHTS and YDEGEE. The CDR3 sequence is CASSLPVLKGQPQHF. The CDR3 DNA is TGTGCCAGCAGTCTTCCCGTTCTTAAGGGGCAGCCCCAGCATTTT.